The present T cell receptor (beta chain) was sequenced within a study of T cell responses to AZD1222 COVID-19 vaccine (dated by TCRdb to about 2021). In the study overall: A total of over 230 trial participants underwent TCR sequencing, of whom 207 received two doses of AZD1222 and some 25 received two doses of the MenACWY control vaccine. Trial participants were enrolled into age subgroups of 18-55, 56-69 and 70-plus years, which contained approximately 150, 28 and 58 TCR-sequenced participants, respectively. The investigation overall reported the following: No day 14 peak-response samples were available, so repertoires were characterized only after the peak T cell response. The vaccine-associated CD4 TCRs covered the entire spike protein, and the dominant responses fell in regions 160-218 and 743-854. The 56-69-year group was small, and its depth increase did not reach significance, likely because of low power. Most participants were white British and females outnumbered males, and the authors suggested that clonal diversity may have been underestimated. Nearly half of unique spike-specific TCRs reportedly recognized epitopes outside regions mutated in the B.1.351 and B.1.1.7 variants. Conclusions about previously exposed vaccinees are limited because only 6 or 7 AZD1222 recipients were SARS-CoV-2 seropositive at baseline. After two AZD1222 doses, spike-specific TCR breadth and depth were significantly higher than at day 0 and than in MenACWY recipients.

V is cut by 0 bases and J by 3 bases, and the space between the germline ends is 15 bases. Reading from cysteine to phenylalanine, the CDR3 counts 16 amino acids. Of all the DNA, just the CDR3 is kept, 48 bases in frame from base 1. Reading the germline V gene gives CDR1 MGHRA and CDR2 YSYEKL. The time point label, as the study defines it: about 28 days (+/-7) after the second vaccine dose. AZD1222 recipients whose second dose came at about 4 weeks and those whose second dose came at about 12 weeks were combined into one group, since spike-specific TCR depth and breadth did not differ between the two schedules. Vaccinee samples came from UK trials COV001 and COV002, including a single-blind randomized controlled phase 2/3 trial of AZD1222 (ChAdOx1 nCoV-19) in healthy adults. For TCRbeta chain sequencing, PBMC samples from trial participants were taken at day 0 and at day 28 after the second dose.

In the case of this clone: Its cognate antigen has yet to be identified. Per-nucleotide qualities are absent, and no much larger clonotype sits a single base away.

The CDR3 regions of human TCRbeta chains were analyzed by immunosequencing. Turning to the authors' computational methods: Repertoire TCRs were checked for matches against a reference library of SARS-CoV-2-specific TCRs that had been generated using the MIRA antigen-specificity platform. Breadth was defined as the fraction of unique TCRs that were SARS-CoV-2-associated. Depth was defined as the fraction of total T cells that were SARS-CoV-2-associated. Using the MIRA data, every spike-specific TCR was mapped to the spike region that the TCR reacted to and assigned to either a CD4 or a CD8 class. Log10-transformed breadth and depth values were compared by one-way ANOVA with Sidak's multiple comparisons tests. The source is immuneACCESS, and TCRdb retained only in-frame sequences with V and J called. Part of the clones is not carried over; for the studies checked, unresolved V genes explain less than half of this, and the remainder is unexplained. That table furnishes V, J and clone size, whereas the DNA furnished D and trimming. This sample is represented by approximately 61,000 clones; around 80% of them were singletons. Around 28% of the sample is in the top ten clones.

The sample consisted of peripheral blood, taken 28 days after the second AZD1222 dose. The sequence links TRBV4-1 to TRBJ2-7; TRBD1 could be the D gene, as 6 bases match. This receptor was taken from an adult who received the AZD1222 COVID-19 vaccine. The CDR3 reads CASSQEGASGRYEQYF. The DNA sequence is TGCGCCAGCAGCCAAGAGGGGGCTAGTGGCCGCTACGAGCAGTACTTC.